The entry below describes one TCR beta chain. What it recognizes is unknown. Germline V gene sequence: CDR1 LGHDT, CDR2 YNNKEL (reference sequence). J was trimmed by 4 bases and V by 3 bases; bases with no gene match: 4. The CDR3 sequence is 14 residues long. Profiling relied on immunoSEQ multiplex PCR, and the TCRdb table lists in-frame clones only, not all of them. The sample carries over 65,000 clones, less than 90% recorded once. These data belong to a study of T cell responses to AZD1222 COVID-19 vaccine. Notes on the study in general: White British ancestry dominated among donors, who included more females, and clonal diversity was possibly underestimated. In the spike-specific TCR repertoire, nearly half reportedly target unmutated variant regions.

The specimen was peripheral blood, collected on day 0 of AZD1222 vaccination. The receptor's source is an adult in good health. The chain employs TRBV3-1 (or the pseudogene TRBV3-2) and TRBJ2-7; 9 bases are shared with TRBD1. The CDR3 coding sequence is TGTGCCAGCAGCCATCGGGACAGGGAGTACGAGCAGTACTTC. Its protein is CASSHRDREYEQYF.